This T cell receptor beta chain was sequenced in a study of T cell responses to AZD1222 COVID-19 vaccine. Produced via immunoSEQ multiplex PCR; TCRdb's table is partial and in-frame only. In the table there are 20,000 or so clones, roughly four fifths of which are singletons. V was trimmed by 7 bases and J by 11 bases, leaving 21 bases between them. The CDR3 length is 13 residues. CDR1 is SQVTM, CDR2 ANQGSEA, per germline. Study-wide findings and caveats: Close to half of spike-specific TCRs reportedly recognize unmutated variant regions. Clonal diversity was possibly underestimated, and the donors were mostly white British, with more females.

This clone appeared a few times. The antigen is undetermined. This clonotype originated in an adult who received the AZD1222 COVID-19 vaccine. The specimen comprised peripheral blood, sampled 28 days after the second AZD1222 dose. The rearrangement uses TRBV29-1 and TRBJ1-5; D is unresolved. CDR3 amino acids: CSAKDGGSKSQHF. The CDR3 DNA reads as TGCAGCGCAAAGGACGGTGGTTCCAAGTCCCAGCATTTT.